A selection of T cell receptor beta chains follows, all from one sample in a study of cytomegalovirus exposure and HLA in healthy donors. Produced via immunoSEQ multiplex PCR; TCRdb's table is partial and in-frame only. The sample data list 45,000 to 65,000 clones. Sample: PBMCs. The receptors derive from a man in his late teens or twenties in good health and CMV-seropositive. The CDR3 runs from the conserved cysteine through the conserved F or W. Fields, in order: J gene, V gene, D gene, CDR3 DNA, CDR3 protein. D genes are given only for firm matches.

J: TRBJ2-1
V: TRBV25-1
D: TRBD2
DNA: TGTGCCAGCACCACTAGCGGCGTCGATGAGCAGTTCTTC
CDR3: CASTTSGVDEQFF

J: TRBJ1-1
V: TRBV11-3
D: .
DNA: TGTGCCAGCTCATACGGTCCTGAAGCTTTCTTT
CDR3: CASSYGPEAFF

J: TRBJ2-3
V: TRBV6-4
D: .
DNA: TGTGCCAGCAGTGACAGGGGCAGCACAGATACGCAGTATTTT
CDR3: CASSDRGSTDTQYF

J: TRBJ1-6
V: TRBV7-2
D: .
DNA: TGTGCCAGCAGTCTCCACATAGCGGTCAATTCACCCCTCCACTTT
CDR3: CASSLHIAVNSPLHF

J: TRBJ1-5
V: TRBV19
D: TRBD1
DNA: TGTGCCAGTAGTATTGGAAGGTTCCGGGACAGGGGCAATCAGCCCCAGCATTTT
CDR3: CASSIGRFRDRGNQPQHF

J: TRBJ2-3
V: TRBV5-8
D: TRBD2
DNA: TGTGCCAGCAGCTTCTTGCGGGAGGGCCTTCGAACGCAGTATTTT
CDR3: CASSFLREGLRTQYF

J: TRBJ1-1
V: TRBV6-5
D: .
DNA: TGTGCCGCCACGAGCAACCGCGGTAACCCTGAAGCTTTCTTT
CDR3: CAATSNRGNPEAFF

J: TRBJ2-5
V: TRBV14
D: TRBD1
DNA: TGTGCCAGCAGCACGACCGGGACAGGGGGCAATAAGCAGTACTTC
CDR3: CASSTTGTGGNKQYF

J: TRBJ2-7
V: TRBV7-2
D: TRBD2
DNA: TGTGCCAGCAGCTCACAGCGGGGCCGGTACGAGCAGTACTTC
CDR3: CASSSQRGRYEQYF

J: TRBJ1-3
V: TRBV4-2
D: .
DNA: TGTGCCAGCAATCGGGGATCTGGAAACACCATATATTTT
CDR3: CASNRGSGNTIYF

J: TRBJ1-1
V: TRBV11-2
D: .
DNA: TGTGCCAGCAGCTTATCGGAGACTGAAGCTTTCTTT
CDR3: CASSLSETEAFF